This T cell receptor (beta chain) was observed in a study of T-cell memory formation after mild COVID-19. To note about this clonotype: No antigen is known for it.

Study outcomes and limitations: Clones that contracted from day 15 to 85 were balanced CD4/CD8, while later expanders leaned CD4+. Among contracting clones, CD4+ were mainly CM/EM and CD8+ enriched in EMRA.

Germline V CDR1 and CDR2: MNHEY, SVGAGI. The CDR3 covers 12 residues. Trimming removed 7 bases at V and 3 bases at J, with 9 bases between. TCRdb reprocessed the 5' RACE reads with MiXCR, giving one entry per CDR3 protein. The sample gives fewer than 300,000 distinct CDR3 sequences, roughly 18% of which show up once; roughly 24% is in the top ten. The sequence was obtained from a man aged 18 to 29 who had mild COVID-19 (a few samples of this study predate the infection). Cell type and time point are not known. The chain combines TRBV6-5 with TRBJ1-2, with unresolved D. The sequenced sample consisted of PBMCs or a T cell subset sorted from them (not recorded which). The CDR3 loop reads CASMAMDYGYTF. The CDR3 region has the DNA TGTGCCAGCATGGCGATGGACTATGGCTACACCTTC.